One sample yielded the 11 T cell receptor beta chains listed below, sequenced in a study of beta chain features in type 1 diabetes (dated by TCRdb to the late 2010s). Receptor amplification or capture employed the immunoSEQ multiplex PCR assay. The High Capacity cDNA Reverse Transcription Kit was used to reverse transcribe all of the isolated RNA, meaning that expressed TCRB transcripts were what got sequenced. Held by TCRdb, this immuneACCESS table contains in-frame sequences only and omits some clones. Under half of the omission traces to an unresolved V gene where checked; the cause of the rest is unknown. This sample holds 450,000 to 550,000 clones; about 29% were observed only once. The ten largest clones take up around 0.065% of the sample. Input material: naive CD4+ T cells from blood. According to the study, the label for this sample's cell subset or site signals: true naive CD4+ T cells. The source of these receptors is a man younger than 35 in good health.

This chain connects TRBV20-1 to TRBJ2-1, with D hard to call. The CDR3 has 11 residues. Deletions cut 6 bases from V and 2 bases from J, with 5 bases between. The germline V gene encodes CDR1 DFQATT and CDR2 SNEGSKA (reference sequence). Here the CDR3 reads CSARTYNEQFF. DNA for the CDR3: TGCAGTGCCAGGACCTACAATGAGCAGTTCTTC.

This clone came up a few times. The chain combines TRBV9 with TRBJ2-1; D is unclear. Germline V CDR1 and CDR2: SGDLS, YYNGEE. The ends were cut back, 4 bases at V and 0 bases at J, with 8 bases in the middle. The CDR3 extends over 14 amino acids. The CDR3 DNA reads as TGTGCCAGCAGCCCCGTTAGCTCCTACAATGAGCAGTTCTTC. Its translation: CASSPVSSYNEQFF.

The chain employs TRBV9 and TRBJ2-1; D unclear. The CDR3 contains 14 residues. Germline values: CDR1 SGDLS, CDR2 YYNGEE. Trimming stripped 8 bases from V and 1 base from J, with 13 bases between. CDR3 sequence: CASSRGPSYNEQFF. CDR3 coding DNA: TGTGCCAGTTCTCGAGGACCGTCCTACAATGAGCAGTTCTTC.

This chain joins TRBV7-3 and TRBJ2-5; D ambiguous. The germline CDR1 and CDR2 sequences are SGHTA and FQGTGA. V lost 1 base and J lost 2, with 11 bases in between. The CDR3 covers 15 residues. CDR3 amino acids: CASSLNSWPQETQYF. CDR3 nucleotides: TGTGCCAGCAGCTTAAATTCTTGGCCTCAAGAGACCCAGTACTTC. The entire variable domain, with the rest obtained from reference TRBV7-3 and TRBJ2-5, is as follows: GAGVSQTPSNKVTEKGKYVELRCDPISGHTALYWYRQSLGQGPEFLIYFQGTGAADDSGLPNDRFFAVRPEGSVSTLKIQRTERGDSAVYLCASSLNSWPQETQYFGPGTRLLVL.

This clone was observed a few times. The chain has TRBV29-1 and TRBJ2-3; 8 positions agree with TRBD1. The CDR3 length is 14 residues. Germline assignment: CDR1 SQVTM and CDR2 ANQGSEA. V was clipped by 7 bases and J by 1 base; unmatched bases: 7. The CDR3 sequence: CSGAGGAGTDTQYF. In DNA, the CDR3 is TGCAGCGGGGCAGGGGGCGCGGGCACAGATACGCAGTATTTT.

Of note for this clone: At one of its ends the junction is not consistent with the germline gene, which may arise from a read error. The chain recombines TRBV10-3 with TRBJ2-1; unclear D gene. The CDR3 is 11 amino acids. Germline values: CDR1 ENHRY, CDR2 SYGVKD. The CDR3 spells CAITSNNEQFF. CDR3 coding DNA: TGTGCCATCACCTCCAACAATGAGCAGTTCTTC.

This chain links TRBV30 with TRBJ2-7; no reliable D call. The V and J ends lost 4 bases and 2 bases respectively, with 15 bases between them. Germline V gene sequence: CDR1 GTSNPN, CDR2 SVGIG (reference sequence). This CDR3 comprises 14 residues. CDR3 sequence (DNA): TGTGCCTGGACCCTGTTTGACAAAGCCTACGAGCAGTACTTC. This encodes CAWTLFDKAYEQYF. The whole variable domain, filled in from reference TRBV30 and TRBJ2-7, reads SQTIHQWPATLVQPVGSPLSLECTVEGTSNPNLYWYRQAAGRGLQLLFYSVGIGQISSEVPQNLSASRPQDRQFILSSKKLLLSDSGFYLCAWTLFDKAYEQYFGPGTRLTVT.

This clone was found a few times. The chain couples TRBV9 to TRBJ2-3, with D perhaps matching TRBD2 (5 bases). The CDR3 sequence is 16 residues long. V lost 0 bases, J lost 1 base, and 12 bases lay in between. Germline CDR1 reads SGDLS; CDR2 reads YYNGEE. The CDR3 DNA follows: TGTGCCAGCAGCGTAGCTGGGAGTTTTGGCACAGATACGCAGTATTTT. Its protein product is CASSVAGSFGTDTQYF.

This clone was detected a few times. The chain links TRBV7-9 to TRBJ2-1; 9 bases fit TRBD2. This CDR3 is built from 16 residues. CDR1 SEHNR and CDR2 FQNEAQ come from the germline V gene (reference sequence). J lost 4 bases, V lost 0 bases, and 4 bases had no gene match. The CDR3 sequence: CASSLAGGRAYNEQFF. CDR3 coding DNA: TGTGCCAGCAGCTTAGCTGGCGGGAGGGCTTACAATGAGCAGTTCTTC. Full variable domain (rest looked up from reference TRBV7-9 and TRBJ2-1): DTGVSQNPRHKITKRGQNVTFRCDPISEHNRLYWYRQTLGQGPEFLTYFQNEAQLEKSRLLSDRFSAERPKGSFSTLEIQRTEQGDSAMYLCASSLAGGRAYNEQFFGPGTRLTVL.

This clone has more than one count but fewer than ten. This rearrangement joins TRBV23-1 to TRBJ2-1, with TRBD1 matching 7 bases. TRBV23-1 is filed as an ORF, its function uncertain. The junction had 15 bases not matched to a gene; V was cut back by 4 bases and J by 0 bases. This CDR3 comprises 19 residues. For the CDR3, the DNA is TGCGCCAGCAGTCCTCCGGGACAGCCCTCGCTTAGCTCCTACAATGAGCAGTTCTTC. Residues: CASSPPGQPSLSSYNEQFF.

A few counts support this clone. The rearrangement links TRBV18 to TRBJ2-7; the D gene could be TRBD1 or TRBD2 (5 bases each). V lost 2 bases and J 7 bases, leaving 15 bases between the germline ends. There are 14 residues in the CDR3. From germline, CDR1 is KGHSH and CDR2 LQKENI. The CDR3 sequence: CASSPWDGTAEQYF. The CDR3 coding sequence is TGTGCCAGCTCACCATGGGACGGGACGGCAGAGCAGTACTTC.